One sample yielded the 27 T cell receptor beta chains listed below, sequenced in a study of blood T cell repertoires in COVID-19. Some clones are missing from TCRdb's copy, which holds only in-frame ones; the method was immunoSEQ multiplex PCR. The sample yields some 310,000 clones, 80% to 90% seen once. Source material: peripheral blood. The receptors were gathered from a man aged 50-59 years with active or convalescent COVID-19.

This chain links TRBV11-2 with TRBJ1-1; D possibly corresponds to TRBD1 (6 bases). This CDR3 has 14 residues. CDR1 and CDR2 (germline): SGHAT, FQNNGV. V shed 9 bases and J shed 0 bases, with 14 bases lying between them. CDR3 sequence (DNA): TGTGCCAGTAGATCAGGGGCTGTGAACACTGAAGCTTTCTTT. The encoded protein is CASRSGAVNTEAFF. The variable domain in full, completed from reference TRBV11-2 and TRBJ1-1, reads EAGVAQSPRYKIIEKRQSVAFWCNPISGHATLYWYQQILGQGPKLLIQFQNNGVVDDSQLPKDRFSAERLKGVDSTLKIQPAKLEDSAVYLCASRSGAVNTEAFFGQGTRLTVV.

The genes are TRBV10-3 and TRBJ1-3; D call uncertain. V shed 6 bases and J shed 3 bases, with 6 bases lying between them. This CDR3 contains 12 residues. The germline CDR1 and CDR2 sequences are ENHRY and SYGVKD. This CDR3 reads CAIRGSGNTIYF. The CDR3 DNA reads TGTGCCATCAGGGGGAGTGGAAACACCATATATTTT.

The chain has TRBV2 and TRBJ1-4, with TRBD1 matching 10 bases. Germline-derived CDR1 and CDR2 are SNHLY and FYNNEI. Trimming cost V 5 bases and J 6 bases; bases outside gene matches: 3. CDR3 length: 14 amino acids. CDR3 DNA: TGTGCCAGCAGTTGGACAGGGGGGGATGAAAAACTGTTTTTT. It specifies CASSWTGGDEKLFF.

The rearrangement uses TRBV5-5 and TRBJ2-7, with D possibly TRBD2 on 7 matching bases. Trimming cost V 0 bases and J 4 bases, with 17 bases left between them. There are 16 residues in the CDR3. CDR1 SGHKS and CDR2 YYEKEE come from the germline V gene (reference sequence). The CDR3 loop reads CASSLDPSGGGYEQYF. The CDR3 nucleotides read TGTGCCAGCAGCTTGGATCCTTCGGGGGGCGGGTACGAGCAGTACTTC. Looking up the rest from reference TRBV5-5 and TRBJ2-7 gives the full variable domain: DAGVTQSPTHLIKTRGQQVTLRCSPISGHKSVSWYQQVLGQGPQFIFQYYEKEERGRGNFPDRFSARQFPNYSSELNVNALLLGDSALYLCASSLDPSGGGYEQYFGPGTRLTVT.

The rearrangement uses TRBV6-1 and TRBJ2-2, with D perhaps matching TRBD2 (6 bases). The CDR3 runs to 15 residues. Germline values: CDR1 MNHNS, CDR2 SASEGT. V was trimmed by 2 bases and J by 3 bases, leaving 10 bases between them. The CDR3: CASSEWGGHTGELFF. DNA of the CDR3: TGTGCCAGCAGTGAATGGGGAGGACACACCGGGGAGCTGTTTTTT.

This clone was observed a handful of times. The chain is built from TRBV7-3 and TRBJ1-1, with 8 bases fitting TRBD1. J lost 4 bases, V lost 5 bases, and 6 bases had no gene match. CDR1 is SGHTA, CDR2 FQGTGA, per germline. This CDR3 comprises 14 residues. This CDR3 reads CASSPQGGSTEAFF. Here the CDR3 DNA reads TGTGCCAGCAGCCCACAGGGGGGGAGCACTGAAGCTTTCTTT.

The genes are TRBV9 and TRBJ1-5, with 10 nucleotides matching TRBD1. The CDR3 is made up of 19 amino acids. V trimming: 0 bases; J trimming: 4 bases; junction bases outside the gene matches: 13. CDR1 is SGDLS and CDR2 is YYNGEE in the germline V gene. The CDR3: CASSVEGGQGIKENQPQHF. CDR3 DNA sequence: TGTGCCAGCAGCGTAGAGGGGGGACAGGGGATAAAGGAGAATCAGCCCCAGCATTTT.

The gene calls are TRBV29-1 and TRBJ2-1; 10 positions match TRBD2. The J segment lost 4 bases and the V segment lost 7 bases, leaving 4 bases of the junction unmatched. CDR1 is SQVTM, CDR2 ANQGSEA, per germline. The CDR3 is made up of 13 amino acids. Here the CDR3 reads CSALAGAYNEQFF. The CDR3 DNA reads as TGCAGCGCCCTAGCGGGGGCTTACAATGAGCAGTTCTTC.

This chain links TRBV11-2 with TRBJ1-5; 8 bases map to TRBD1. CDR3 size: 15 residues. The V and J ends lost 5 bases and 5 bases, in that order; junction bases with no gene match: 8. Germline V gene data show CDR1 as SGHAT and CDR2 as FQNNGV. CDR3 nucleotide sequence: TGTGCCAGCAGCGCCCTGACAGGGGCCGATCAGCCCCAGCATTTT. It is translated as CASSALTGADQPQHF.

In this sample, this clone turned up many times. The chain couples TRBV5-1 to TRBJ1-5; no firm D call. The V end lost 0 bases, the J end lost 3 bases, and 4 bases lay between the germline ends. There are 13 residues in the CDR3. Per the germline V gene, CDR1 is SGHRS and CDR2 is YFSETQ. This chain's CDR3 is CASSLGANQPQHF. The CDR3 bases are TGCGCCAGCAGCTTGGGCGCCAATCAGCCCCAGCATTTT.

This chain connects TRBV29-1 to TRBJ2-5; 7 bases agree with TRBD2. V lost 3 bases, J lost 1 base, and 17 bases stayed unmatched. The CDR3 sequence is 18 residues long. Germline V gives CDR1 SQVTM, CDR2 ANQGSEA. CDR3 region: CSVEQARDERGFQETQYF. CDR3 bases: TGCAGCGTTGAGCAAGCCAGGGATGAGCGGGGCTTCCAAGAGACCCAGTACTTC.

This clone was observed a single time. The CDR3 reads CASSPRQGAFHEQYF. CDR3 nucleotide sequence: TGTGCCAGCAGCCCGCGACAGGGGGCCTTCCACGAGCAGTACTTC. The rearrangement uses TRBV3-1 (or the pseudogene TRBV3-2) and TRBJ2-7; 10 bases align to TRBD1. Germline CDR1 is LGHDT and CDR2 is YNNKEL (reference sequence). The junction had 8 bases not matched to a gene; V was cut back by 4 bases and J by 5 bases. The CDR3 is 15 amino acids.

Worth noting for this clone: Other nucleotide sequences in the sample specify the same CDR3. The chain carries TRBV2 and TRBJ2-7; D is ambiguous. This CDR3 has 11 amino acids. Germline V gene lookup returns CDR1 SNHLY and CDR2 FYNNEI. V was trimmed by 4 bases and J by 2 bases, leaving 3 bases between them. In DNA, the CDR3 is TGTGCCAGCAGTGCGGCCTACGAGCAGTACTTC. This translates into CASSAAYEQYF.

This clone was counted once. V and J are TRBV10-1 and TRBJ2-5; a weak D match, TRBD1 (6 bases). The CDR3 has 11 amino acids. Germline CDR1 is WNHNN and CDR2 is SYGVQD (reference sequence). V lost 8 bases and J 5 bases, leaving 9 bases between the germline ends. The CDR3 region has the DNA TGCGCCAGCCGGGACACGGAGACCCAGTACTTC. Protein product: CASRDTETQYF.

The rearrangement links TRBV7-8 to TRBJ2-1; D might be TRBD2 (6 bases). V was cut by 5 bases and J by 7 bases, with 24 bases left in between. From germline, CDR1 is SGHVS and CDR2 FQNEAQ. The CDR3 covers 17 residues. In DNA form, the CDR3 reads TGTGCCAGCAGCAAGAATCCGCAGGTTGGTGGGGGGAATGAGCAGTTCTTC. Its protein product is CASSKNPQVGGGNEQFF.

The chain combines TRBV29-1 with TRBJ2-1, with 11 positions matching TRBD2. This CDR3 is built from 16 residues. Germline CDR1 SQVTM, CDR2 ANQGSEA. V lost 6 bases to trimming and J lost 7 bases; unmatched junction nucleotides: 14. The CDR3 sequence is CSVLKGLAGGLNEQFF. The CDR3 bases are TGCAGCGTGCTAAAGGGGCTAGCGGGAGGTTTGAATGAGCAGTTCTTC.

CDR3 amino acids: CASSPRAAEAFF. In DNA form, the CDR3 reads TGTGCCAGCAGCCCGCGGGCTGCCGAAGCTTTCTTT. The chain is built from TRBV2 and TRBJ1-1, with unresolved D. There are 12 residues in the CDR3. Germline assignment: CDR1 SNHLY and CDR2 FYNNEI. Trimming cost V 6 bases and J 8 bases, with 13 bases left between them.

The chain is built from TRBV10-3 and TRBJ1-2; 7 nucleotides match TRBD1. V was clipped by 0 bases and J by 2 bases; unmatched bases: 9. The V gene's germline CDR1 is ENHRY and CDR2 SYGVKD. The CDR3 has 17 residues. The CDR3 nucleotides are TGTGCCATCAGTGAGTCACCAACAGGGGCCGGGAACTATGGCTACACCTTC. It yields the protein CAISESPTGAGNYGYTF.

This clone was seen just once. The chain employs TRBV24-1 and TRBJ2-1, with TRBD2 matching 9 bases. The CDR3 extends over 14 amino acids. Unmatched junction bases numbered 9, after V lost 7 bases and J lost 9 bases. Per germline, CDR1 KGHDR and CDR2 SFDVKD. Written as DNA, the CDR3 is TGTGCCACCAGCCCCGCGGGGGGGCCGGGTGAGCAGTTCTTC. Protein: CATSPAGGPGEQFF.

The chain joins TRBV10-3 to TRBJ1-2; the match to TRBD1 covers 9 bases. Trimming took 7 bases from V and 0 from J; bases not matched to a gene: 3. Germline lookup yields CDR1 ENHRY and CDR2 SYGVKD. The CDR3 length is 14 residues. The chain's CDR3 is CAIKGTGTNYGYTF. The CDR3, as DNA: TGTGCCATCAAAGGGACAGGGACTAACTATGGCTACACCTTC.

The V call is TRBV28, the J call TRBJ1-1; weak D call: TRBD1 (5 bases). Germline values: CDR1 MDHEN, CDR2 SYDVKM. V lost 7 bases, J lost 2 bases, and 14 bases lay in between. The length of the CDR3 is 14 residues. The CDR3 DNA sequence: TGTGCCAGCAAAACAGGCACAGCTAACACTGAAGCTTTCTTT. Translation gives CASKTGTANTEAFF.

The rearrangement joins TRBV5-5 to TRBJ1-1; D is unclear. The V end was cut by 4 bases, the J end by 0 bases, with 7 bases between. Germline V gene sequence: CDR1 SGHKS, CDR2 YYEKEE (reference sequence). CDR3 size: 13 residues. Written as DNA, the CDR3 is TGTGCCAGCAGCGAAACAGTGAACACTGAAGCTTTCTTT. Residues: CASSETVNTEAFF.

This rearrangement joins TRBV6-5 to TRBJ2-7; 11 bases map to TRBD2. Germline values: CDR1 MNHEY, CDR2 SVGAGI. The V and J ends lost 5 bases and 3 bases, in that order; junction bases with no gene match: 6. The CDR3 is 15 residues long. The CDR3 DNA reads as TGTGCCAGCAGTAACCGACTAGCGGGAAGCTACGAGCAGTACTTC. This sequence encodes CASSNRLAGSYEQYF.

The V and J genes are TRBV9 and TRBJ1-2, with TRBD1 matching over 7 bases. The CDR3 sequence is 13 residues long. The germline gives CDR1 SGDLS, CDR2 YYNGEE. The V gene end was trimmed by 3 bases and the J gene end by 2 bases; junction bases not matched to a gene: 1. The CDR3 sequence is CASSATGNYGYTF. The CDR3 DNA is TGTGCCAGCAGCGCGACAGGGAACTATGGCTACACCTTC.

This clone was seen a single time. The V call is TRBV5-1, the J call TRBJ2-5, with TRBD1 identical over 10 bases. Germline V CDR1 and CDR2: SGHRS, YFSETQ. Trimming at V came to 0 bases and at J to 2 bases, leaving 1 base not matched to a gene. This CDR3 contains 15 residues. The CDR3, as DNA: TGCGCCAGCAGCTTGGAGGGACAGGGGCAAGAGACCCAGTACTTC. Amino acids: CASSLEGQGQETQYF.

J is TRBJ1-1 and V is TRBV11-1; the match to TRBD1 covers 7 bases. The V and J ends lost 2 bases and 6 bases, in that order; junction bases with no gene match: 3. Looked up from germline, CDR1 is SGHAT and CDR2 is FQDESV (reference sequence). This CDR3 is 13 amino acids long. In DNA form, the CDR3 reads TGTGCCAGCAGCTTAATGGGGACAGCTGAAGCTTTCTTT. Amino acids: CASSLMGTAEAFF.

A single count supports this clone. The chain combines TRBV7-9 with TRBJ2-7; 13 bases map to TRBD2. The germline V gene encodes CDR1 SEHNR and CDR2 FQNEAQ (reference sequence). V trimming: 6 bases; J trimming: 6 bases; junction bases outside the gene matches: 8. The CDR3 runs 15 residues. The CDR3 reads CASSRTSGGALEQYF. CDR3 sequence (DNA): TGTGCCAGCAGTAGAACTAGCGGGGGGGCTCTCGAGCAGTACTTC. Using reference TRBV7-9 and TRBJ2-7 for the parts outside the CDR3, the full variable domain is DTGVSQNPRHKITKRGQNVTFRCDPISEHNRLYWYRQTLGQGPEFLTYFQNEAQLEKSRLLSDRFSAERPKGSFSTLEIQRTEQGDSAMYLCASSRTSGGALEQYFGPGTRLTVT.